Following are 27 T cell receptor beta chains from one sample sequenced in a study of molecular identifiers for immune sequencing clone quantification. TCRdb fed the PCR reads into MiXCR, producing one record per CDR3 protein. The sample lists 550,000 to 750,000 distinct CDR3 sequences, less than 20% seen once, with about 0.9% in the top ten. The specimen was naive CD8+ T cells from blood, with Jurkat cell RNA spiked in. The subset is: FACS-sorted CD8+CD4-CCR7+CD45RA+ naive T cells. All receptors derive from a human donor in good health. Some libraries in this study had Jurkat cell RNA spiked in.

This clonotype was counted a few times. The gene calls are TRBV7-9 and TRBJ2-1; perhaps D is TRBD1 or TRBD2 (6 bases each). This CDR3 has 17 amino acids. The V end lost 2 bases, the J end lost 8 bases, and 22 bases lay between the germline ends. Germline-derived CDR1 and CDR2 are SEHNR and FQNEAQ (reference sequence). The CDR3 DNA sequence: TGTGCCAGCAGCTTACCCCAGAATTGGGGGGCGTTTCATGAGCAGTTCTTC. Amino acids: CASSLPQNWGAFHEQFF.

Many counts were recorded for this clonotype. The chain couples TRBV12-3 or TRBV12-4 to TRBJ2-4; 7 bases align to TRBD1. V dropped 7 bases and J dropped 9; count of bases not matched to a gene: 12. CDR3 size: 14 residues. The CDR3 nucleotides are TGTGCCAGCACCCTCACAGGGGAGAGTATCATTCAGTACTTC. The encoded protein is CASTLTGESIIQYF.

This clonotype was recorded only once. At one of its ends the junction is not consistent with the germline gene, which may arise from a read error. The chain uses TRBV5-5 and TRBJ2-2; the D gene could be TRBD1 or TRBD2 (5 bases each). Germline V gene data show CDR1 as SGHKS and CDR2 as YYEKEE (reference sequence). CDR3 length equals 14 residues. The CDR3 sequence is CASSFGANTGELLF. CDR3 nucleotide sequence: TGTGCCAGCAGCTTTGGGGCGAACACCGGGGAGCTGCTTTTT.

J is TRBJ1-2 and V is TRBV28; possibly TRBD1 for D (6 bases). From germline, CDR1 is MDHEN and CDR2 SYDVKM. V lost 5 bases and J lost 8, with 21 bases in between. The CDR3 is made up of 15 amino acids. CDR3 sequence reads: CASSLQGSLREGYTF. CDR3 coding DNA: TGTGCCAGCAGTCTACAGGGTTCTCTAAGGGAAGGCTACACCTTC.

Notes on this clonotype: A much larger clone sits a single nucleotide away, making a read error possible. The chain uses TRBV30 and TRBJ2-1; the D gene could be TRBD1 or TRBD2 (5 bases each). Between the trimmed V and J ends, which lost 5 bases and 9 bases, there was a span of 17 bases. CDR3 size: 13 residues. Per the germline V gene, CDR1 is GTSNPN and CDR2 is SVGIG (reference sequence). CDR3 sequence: CAWDATAGTEQFF. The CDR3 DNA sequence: TGTGCCTGGGACGCTACGGCTGGGACTGAGCAGTTCTTC.

The CDR3 region has the DNA TGTGCCAGCAGCGTCGAACAAGGAGGAAACATTCAGTACTTC. Translation gives CASSVEQGGNIQYF. This chain joins TRBV7-9 and TRBJ2-4; TRBD2 might be the D (5 bases). Germline V gene lookup returns CDR1 SEHNR and CDR2 FQNEAQ (reference sequence). Trimming left V 5 bases short and J 6 bases short, with 14 bases between. The CDR3 is 14 residues long. The whole variable domain, filled in from reference TRBV7-9 and TRBJ2-4, reads DTGVSQNPRHKITKRGQNVTFRCDPISEHNRLYWYRQTLGQGPEFLTYFQNEAQLEKSRLLSDRFSAERPKGSFSTLEIQRTEQGDSAMYLCASSVEQGGNIQYFGAGTRLSVL.

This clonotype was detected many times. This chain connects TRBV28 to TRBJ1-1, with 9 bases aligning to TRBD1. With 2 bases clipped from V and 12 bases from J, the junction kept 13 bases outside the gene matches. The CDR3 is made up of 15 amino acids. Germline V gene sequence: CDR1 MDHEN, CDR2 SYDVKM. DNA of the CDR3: TGTGCCAGCAGTTTAAACAAAGCGGGACAGGGTAGAACTTTCTTT. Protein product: CASSLNKAGQGRTFF.

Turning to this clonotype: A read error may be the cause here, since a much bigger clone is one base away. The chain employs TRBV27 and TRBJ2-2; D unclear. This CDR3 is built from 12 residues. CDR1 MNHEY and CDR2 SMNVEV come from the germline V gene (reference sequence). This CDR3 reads CTSRMNTGELFF. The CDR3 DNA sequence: TGTACCAGCAGAATGAACACCGGGGAGCTGTTTTTT.

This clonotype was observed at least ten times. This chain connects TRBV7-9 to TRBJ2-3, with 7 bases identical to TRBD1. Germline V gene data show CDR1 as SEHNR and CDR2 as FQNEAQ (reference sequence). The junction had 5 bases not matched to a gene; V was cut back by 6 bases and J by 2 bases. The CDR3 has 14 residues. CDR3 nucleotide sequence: TGTGCCAGCAGTGAGGACAGGTCCACAGATACGCAGTATTTT. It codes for CASSEDRSTDTQYF.

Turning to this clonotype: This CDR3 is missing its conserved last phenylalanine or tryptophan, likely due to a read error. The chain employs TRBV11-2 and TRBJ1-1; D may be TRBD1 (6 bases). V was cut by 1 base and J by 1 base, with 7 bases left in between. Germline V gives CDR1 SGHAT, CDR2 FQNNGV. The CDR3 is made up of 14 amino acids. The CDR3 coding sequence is TGTGCCAGCAGCTTAGCACAGGGGAACACTGAAGCTTTCTCT. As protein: CASSLAQGNTEAFS.

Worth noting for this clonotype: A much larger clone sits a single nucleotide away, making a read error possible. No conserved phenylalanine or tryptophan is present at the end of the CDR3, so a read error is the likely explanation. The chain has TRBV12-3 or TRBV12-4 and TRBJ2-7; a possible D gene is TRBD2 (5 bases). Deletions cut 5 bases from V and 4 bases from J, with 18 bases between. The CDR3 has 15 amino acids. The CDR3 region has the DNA TGTGCCAGCAGTCCGCCGGGGTATGAGCGGTACGAGCAGTACTAC. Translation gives CASSPPGYERYEQYY.

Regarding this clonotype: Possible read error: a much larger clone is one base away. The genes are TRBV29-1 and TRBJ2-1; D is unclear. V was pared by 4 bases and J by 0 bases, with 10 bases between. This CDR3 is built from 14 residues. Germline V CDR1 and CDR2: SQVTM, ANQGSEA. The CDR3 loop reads CSVVDPSSYNEQFF. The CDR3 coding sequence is TGCAGCGTTGTAGACCCGAGCTCCTACAATGAGCAGTTCTTC.

The CDR3 region is CASTELGQGVGSPLHF. The CDR3, as DNA: TGTGCCAGCACCGAACTGGGACAGGGGGTAGGTTCACCCCTCCACTTT. V is TRBV27 and J is TRBJ1-6; 11 nucleotides agree with TRBD1. Germline V gene sequence: CDR1 MNHEY, CDR2 SMNVEV (reference sequence). The CDR3 is 16 residues long. V gave up 7 bases and J gave up 9 bases; unmatched junction bases: 11.

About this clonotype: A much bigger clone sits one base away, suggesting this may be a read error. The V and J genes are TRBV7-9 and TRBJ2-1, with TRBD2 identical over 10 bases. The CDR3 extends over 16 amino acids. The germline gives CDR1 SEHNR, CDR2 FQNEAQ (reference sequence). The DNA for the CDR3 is TGTGCCAGCAGCTTACTAGCGGGGGCCAAATACAATGGGCAGTTCTTC. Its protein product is CASSLLAGAKYNGQFF.

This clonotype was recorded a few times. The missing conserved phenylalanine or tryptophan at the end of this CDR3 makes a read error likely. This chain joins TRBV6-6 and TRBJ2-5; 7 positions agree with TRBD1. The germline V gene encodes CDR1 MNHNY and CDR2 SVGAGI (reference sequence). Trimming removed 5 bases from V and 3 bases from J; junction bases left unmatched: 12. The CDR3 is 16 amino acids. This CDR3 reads CASSPGQEYVEETQYL. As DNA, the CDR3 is TGTGCCAGCAGTCCCGGACAGGAGTATGTGGAAGAGACCCAGTACCTC.

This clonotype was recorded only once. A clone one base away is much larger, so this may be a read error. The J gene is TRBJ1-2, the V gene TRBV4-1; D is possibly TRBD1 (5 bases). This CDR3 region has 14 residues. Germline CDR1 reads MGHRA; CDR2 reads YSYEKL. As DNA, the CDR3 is TGCGCCGGCAGCCAACGGGGCTTGGGCTATGGCTACACCTTC. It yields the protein CAGSQRGLGYGYTF.

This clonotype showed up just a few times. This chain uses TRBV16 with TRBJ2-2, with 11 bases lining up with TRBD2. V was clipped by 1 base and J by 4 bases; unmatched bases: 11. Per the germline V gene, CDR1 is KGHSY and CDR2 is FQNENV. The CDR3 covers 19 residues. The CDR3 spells CASSQLLAGGSLGTGELFF. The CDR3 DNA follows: TGTGCCAGCAGCCAATTGCTAGCGGGAGGTTCCCTTGGCACCGGGGAGCTGTTTTTT.

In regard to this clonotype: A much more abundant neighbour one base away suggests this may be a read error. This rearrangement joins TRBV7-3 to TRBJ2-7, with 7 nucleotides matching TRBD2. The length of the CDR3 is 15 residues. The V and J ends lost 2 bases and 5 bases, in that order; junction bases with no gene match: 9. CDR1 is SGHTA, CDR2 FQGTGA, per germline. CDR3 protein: CASSLGLRGDHEQYF. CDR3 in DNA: TGTGCCAGCAGCTTAGGTCTACGGGGGGACCACGAGCAGTACTTC.

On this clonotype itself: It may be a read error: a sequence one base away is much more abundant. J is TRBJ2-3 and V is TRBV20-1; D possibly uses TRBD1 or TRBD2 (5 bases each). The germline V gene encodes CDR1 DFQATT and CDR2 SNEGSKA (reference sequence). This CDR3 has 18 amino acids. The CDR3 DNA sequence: TGCAGTGCTCAACGCCTCATCCCCGGGATTGACAGCACAGATGCGCAGTATTTT. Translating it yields CSAQRLIPGIDSTDAQYF.

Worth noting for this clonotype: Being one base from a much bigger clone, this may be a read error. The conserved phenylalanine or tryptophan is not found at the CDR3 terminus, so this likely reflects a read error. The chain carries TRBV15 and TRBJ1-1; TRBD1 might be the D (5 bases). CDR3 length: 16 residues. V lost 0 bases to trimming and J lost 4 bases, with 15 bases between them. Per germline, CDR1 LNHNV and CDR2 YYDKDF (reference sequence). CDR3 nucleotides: TGTGCCACCAGCAGAGAGGGGACCGCCGAGGGCACTGAAGCTTTCTTG. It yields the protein CATSREGTAEGTEAFL.

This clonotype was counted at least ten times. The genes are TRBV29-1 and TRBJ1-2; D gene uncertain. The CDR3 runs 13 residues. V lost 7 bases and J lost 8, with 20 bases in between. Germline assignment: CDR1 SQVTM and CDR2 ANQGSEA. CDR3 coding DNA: TGCAGCGGCCGCCTTGAGGAAGAAGTCGGCTACACCTTC. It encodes CSGRLEEEVGYTF.

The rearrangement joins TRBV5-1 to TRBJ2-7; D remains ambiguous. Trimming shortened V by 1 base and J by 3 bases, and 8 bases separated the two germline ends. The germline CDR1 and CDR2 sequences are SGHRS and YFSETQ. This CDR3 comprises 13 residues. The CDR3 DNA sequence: TGCGCCAGCAGCTTGACAGTTGACTACGAGCAGTACTTC. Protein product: CASSLTVDYEQYF. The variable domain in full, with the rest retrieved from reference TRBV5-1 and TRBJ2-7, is KAGVTQTPRYLIKTRGQQVTLSCSPISGHRSVSWYQQTPGQGLQFLFEYFSETQRNKGNFPGRFSGRQFSNSRSEMNVSTLELGDSALYLCASSLTVDYEQYFGPGTRLTVT.

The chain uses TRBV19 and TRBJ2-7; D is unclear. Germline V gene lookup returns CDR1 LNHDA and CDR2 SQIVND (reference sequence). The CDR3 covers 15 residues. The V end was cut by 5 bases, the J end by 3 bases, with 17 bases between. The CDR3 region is CASSPSSREIYEQYF. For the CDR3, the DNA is TGTGCCAGTAGTCCCTCATCCCGAGAGATCTACGAGCAGTACTTC.

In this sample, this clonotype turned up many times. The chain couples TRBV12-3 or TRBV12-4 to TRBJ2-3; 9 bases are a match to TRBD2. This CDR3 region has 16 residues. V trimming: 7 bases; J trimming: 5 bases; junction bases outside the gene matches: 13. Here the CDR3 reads CASTQGVGLALDTQYF. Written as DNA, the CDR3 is TGTGCCAGCACCCAAGGTGTAGGACTAGCGTTAGATACGCAGTATTTT.

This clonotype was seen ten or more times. This chain's CDR3 is CASSPIAGGVHNEQFF. The CDR3 nucleotides are TGTGCCAGCAGCCCTATAGCGGGAGGGGTTCACAATGAGCAGTTCTTC. The chain employs TRBV14 and TRBJ2-1, with 11 nucleotides matching TRBD2. Germline CDR1 reads SGHDN; CDR2 reads FVKESK. This CDR3 spans 16 amino acids. The V and J ends lost 4 bases and 5 bases, in that order; junction bases with no gene match: 7.

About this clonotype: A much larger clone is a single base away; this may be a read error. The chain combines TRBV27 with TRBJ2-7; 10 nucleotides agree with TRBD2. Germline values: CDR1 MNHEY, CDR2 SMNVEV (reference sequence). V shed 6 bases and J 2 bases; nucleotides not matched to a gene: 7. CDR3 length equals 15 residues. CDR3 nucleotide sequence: TGTGCCAGCAGACACCGGACTAGCGGTGCCTACGAGCAGTACTTC. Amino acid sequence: CASRHRTSGAYEQYF.

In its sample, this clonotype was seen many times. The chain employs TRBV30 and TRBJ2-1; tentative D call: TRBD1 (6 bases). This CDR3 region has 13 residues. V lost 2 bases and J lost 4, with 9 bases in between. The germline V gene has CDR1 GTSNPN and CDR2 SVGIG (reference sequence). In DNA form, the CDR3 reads TGTGCCTGGAGTTGGACAGCATACAATGAGCAGTTCTTC. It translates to CAWSWTAYNEQFF.